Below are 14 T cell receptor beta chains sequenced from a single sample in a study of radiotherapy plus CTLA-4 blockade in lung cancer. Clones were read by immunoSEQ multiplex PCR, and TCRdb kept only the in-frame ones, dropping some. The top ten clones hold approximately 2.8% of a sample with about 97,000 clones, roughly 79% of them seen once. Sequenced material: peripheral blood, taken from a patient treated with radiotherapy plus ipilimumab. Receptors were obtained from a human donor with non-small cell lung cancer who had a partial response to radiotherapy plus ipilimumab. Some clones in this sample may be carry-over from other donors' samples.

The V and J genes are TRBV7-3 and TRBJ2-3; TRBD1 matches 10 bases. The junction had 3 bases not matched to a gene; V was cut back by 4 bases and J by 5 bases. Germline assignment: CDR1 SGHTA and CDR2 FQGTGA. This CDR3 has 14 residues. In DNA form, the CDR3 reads TGTGCCAGCAGCTGGGGGACAGGGGTAGATACGCAGTATTTT. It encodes CASSWGTGVDTQYF.

CDR3 bases: TGTGCCAGCAGCCCAGCGGGTTCTGACAATGAGCAGTTCTTC. This encodes CASSPAGSDNEQFF. This chain joins TRBV9 and TRBJ2-1; D possibly corresponds to TRBD2 (6 bases). Germline V gene data show CDR1 as SGDLS and CDR2 as YYNGEE. Trimming shortened V by 4 bases and J by 5 bases, and 13 bases separated the two germline ends. The CDR3 contains 14 residues.

DNA of the CDR3: TGCGCCAGCAGCTCCCGGGACAGGGAGTATGGCTACACCTTC. This codes for CASSSRDREYGYTF. This rearrangement joins TRBV5-1 to TRBJ1-2, with 9 bases that match TRBD1. The V segment lost 3 bases and the J segment 5 bases; nucleotides outside the gene matches: 5. The germline CDR1 and CDR2 sequences are SGHRS and YFSETQ. This CDR3 comprises 14 residues.

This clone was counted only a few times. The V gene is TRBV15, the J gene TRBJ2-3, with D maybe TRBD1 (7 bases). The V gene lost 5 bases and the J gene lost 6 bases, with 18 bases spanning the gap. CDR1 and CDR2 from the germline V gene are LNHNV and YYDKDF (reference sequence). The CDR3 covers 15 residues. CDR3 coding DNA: TGTGCCACCAGCCGGAGGGGGCATCAAGACGATACGCAGTATTTT. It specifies CATSRRGHQDDTQYF.

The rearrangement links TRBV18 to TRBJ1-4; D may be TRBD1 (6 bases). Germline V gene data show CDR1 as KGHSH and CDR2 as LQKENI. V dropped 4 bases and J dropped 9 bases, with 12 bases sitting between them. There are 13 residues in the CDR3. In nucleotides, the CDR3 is TGTGCCAGCTCACTGTCGGGGGGCCAAAAACTGTTTTTT. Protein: CASSLSGGQKLFF. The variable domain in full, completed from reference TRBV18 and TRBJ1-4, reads NAGVMQNPRHLVRRRGQEARLRCSPMKGHSHVYWYRQLPEEGLKFMVYLQKENIIDESGMPKERFSAEFPKEGPSILRIQQVVRGDSAAYFCASSLSGGQKLFFGSGTQLSVL.

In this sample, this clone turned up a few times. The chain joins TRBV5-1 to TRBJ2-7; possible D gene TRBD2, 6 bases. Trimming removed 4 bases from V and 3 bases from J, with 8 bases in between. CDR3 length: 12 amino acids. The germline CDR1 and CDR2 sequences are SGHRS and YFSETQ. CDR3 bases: TGCGCCAGCAGCCCGGGAGACTACGAGCAGTACTTC. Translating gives CASSPGDYEQYF.

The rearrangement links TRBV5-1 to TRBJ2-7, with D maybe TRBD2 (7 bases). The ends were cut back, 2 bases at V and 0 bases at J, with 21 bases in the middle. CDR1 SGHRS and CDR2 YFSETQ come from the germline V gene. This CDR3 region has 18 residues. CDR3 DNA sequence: TGCGCCAGCAGCTTTATGGGGGGGGGACACAAAGACTCCTACGAGCAGTACTTC. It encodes CASSFMGGGHKDSYEQYF.

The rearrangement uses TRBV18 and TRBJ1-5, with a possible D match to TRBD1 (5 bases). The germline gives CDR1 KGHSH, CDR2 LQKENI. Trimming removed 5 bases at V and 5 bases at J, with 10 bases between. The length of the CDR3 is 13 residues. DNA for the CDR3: TGTGCCAGCTCATCCAGGGAGGATCAGCCCCAGCATTTT. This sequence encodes CASSSREDQPQHF.

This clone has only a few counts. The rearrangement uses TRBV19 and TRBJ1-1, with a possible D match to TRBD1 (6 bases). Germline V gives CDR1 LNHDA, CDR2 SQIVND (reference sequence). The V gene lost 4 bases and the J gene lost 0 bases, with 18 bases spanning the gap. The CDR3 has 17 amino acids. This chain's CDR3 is CASSTLTRGRMNTEAFF. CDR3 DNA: TGTGCCAGTAGTACCCTCACGCGGGGGCGTATGAACACTGAAGCTTTCTTT.

The chain's CDR3 is CAGEGTGRSRNTEAFF. The CDR3 DNA is TGTGCCGGCGAAGGGACAGGGCGCTCACGAAACACTGAAGCTTTCTTT. The rearrangement joins TRBV7-9 to TRBJ1-1; TRBD1 matches at 9 bases. The CDR3 is made up of 16 amino acids. CDR1 is SEHNR, CDR2 FQNEAQ, per germline (reference sequence). Trimming removed 11 bases from V and 2 bases from J; junction bases left unmatched: 15.

The CDR3 DNA is TGTGCCAGCAGTCGGACAGGGGGCCTATCCATGAACACTGAAGCTTTCTTT. Its translation is CASSRTGGLSMNTEAFF. The chain is built from TRBV28 and TRBJ1-1, with TRBD1 identical over 11 bases. V trimming: 5 bases; J trimming: 0 bases; junction bases outside the gene matches: 8. The CDR3 is 17 amino acids. Germline V gene sequence: CDR1 MDHEN, CDR2 SYDVKM. The full variable domain, with the rest looked up from reference TRBV28 and TRBJ1-1, is DVKVTQSSRYLVKRTGEKVFLECVQDMDHENMFWYRQDPGLGLRLIYFSYDVKMKEKGDIPEGYSVSREKKERFSLILESASTNQTSMYLCASSRTGGLSMNTEAFFGQGTRLTVV.

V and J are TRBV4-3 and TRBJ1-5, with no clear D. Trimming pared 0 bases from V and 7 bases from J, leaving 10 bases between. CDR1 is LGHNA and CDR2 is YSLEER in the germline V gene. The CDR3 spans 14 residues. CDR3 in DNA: TGCGCCAGCAGCCAAGATCGGCCGGGGCAGCCCCAGCATTTT. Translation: CASSQDRPGQPQHF.

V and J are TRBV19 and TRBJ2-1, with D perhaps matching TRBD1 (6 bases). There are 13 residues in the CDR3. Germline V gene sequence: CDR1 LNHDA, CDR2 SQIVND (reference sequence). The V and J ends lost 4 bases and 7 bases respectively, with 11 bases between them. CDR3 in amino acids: CASSTSGVNEQFF. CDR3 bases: TGTGCCAGTAGTACCTCAGGGGTGAATGAGCAGTTCTTC.

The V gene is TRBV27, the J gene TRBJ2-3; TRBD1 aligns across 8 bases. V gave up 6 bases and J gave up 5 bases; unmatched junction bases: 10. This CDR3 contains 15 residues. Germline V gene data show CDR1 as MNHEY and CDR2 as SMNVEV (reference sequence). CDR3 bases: TGTGCCAGCAGCGGTGCAGGGGGCTATGGAGATACGCAGTATTTT. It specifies CASSGAGGYGDTQYF.